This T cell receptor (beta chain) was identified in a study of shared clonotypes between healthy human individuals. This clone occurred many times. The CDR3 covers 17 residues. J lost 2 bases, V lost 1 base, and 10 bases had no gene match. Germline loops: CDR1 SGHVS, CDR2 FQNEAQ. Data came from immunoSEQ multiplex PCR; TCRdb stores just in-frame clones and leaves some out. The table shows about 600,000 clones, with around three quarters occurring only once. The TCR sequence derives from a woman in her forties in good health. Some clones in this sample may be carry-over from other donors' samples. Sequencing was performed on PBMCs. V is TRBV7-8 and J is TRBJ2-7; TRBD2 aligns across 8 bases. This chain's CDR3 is CASSLVILAGTPYEQYF. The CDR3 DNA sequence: TGTGCCAGCAGCTTAGTGATCCTAGCGGGTACCCCCTACGAGCAGTACTTC.